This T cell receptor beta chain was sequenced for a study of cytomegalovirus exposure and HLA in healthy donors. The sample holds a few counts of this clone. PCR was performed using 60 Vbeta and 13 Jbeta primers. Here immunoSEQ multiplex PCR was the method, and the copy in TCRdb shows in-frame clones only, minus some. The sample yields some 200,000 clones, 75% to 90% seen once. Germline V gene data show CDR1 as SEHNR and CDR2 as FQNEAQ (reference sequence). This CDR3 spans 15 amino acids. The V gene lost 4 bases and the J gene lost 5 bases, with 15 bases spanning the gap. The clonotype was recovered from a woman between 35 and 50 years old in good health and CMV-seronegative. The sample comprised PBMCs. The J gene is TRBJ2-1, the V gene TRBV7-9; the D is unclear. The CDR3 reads CASSSTNVADNEQFF. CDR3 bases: TGTGCCAGCAGCTCCACAAACGTCGCGGACAATGAGCAGTTCTTC. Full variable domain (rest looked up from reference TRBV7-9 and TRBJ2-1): DTGVSQNPRHKITKRGQNVTFRCDPISEHNRLYWYRQTLGQGPEFLTYFQNEAQLEKSRLLSDRFSAERPKGSFSTLEIQRTEQGDSAMYLCASSSTNVADNEQFFGPGTRLTVL.